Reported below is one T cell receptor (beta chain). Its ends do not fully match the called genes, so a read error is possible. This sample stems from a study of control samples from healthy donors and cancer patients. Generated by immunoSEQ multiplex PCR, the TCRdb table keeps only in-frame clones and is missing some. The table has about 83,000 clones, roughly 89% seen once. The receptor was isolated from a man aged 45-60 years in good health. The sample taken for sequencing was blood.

CDR3 bases: TGTGCCGGCAGCTTTCAGGGACGGCAGCCCCAGCATTTT. Encoded protein: CAGSFQGRQPQHF. The chain is built from TRBV7-2 and TRBJ1-5; perhaps TRBD1 as D (5 bases). The CDR3 has 13 residues. Germline V gene sequence: CDR1 SGHTA, CDR2 FQGNSA.